What follows describes a single TCR beta chain. This entry is derived from a study of blood T cell repertoires in COVID-19. Study information: The United States, Italy and Spain were the sources of the acute and convalescent COVID-19 samples.

Original methodology: Amplification of reference gene primers provided the estimated nucleated cell counts. Using immunoSEQ multiplex PCR, the repertoire was profiled, and TCRdb retains in-frame clones only, with some absent. V, J and clone size were drawn from that table, and D and trimming were deduced from the DNA. Among 150,000 or so clones listed, about nine tenths were seen once. Everyone who took part was roughly 18 to 89 years old, and they came from about 23 US areas. Assignments of participants to cohorts depended upon their own reported clinical history. Unmatched junction bases numbered 9, after V lost 4 bases and J lost 8 bases. The CDR3 contains 15 residues. Germline V gene sequence: CDR1 SGHNT, CDR2 YYREEE (reference sequence).

The chain combines TRBV5-4 with TRBJ1-6, with 7 bases fitting TRBD1. The sequencing sample was made of PBMCs or T cells enriched from blood (not recorded which). This TCR was recovered from a woman between 40 and 55 years old who had been exposed to COVID-19. The DNA for the CDR3 is TGTGCCAGCAGCCAGGGACAGTTCCTTCATTCACCCCTCCACTTT. Translating gives CASSQGQFLHSPLHF.